These T cell receptor beta chains were read from a single sample in a study of CXCR3-negative and CXCR3-positive naive CD8 T cells. From the 5' RACE reads, TCRdb lists one entry per CDR3 protein and no DNA. The sample yields 70,000 to 95,000 distinct CDR3 sequences, of which the top ten take up 1.7%. The specimen sequenced was naive CXCR3- CD8+ T cells from blood. Source of these receptors: a human donor in good health. Some clones in this sample may be carry-over from other donors' samples. Both conserved end residues are part of each CDR3. Fields, in order: V gene, J gene, CDR3 protein.

TRBV29-1,TRBJ1-4,CSVEVGTATNEKLFF
TRBV30,TRBJ2-2,CAADLGDGQGNTGELFF
TRBV15,TRBJ2-5,CATSREGETQYF
TRBV11-2,TRBJ1-2,CASSLDKGHYGYTF
TRBV30,TRBJ2-3,CACTQGATSDTQYF
TRBV20-1,TRBJ1-1,CSASPPGTASDMNTEAFF
TRBV7-9,TRBJ1-1,CASSYSGQENTEAFF
TRBV4-1,TRBJ1-5,CASSQDWQTKEQPQHF
TRBV14,TRBJ2-7,CASSRDVAYEQYF
TRBV6-2/TRBV6-3,TRBJ2-1,CASNGNNEQFF
TRBV11-2,TRBJ2-2,CASSLSNTGELFF
TRBV29-1,TRBJ2-1,CSVEVSRTNNEQFF
TRBV9,TRBJ2-3,CASSPRTGSADTQYF
TRBV7-9,TRBJ2-5,CASSPPSGPQETQYF
TRBV28,TRBJ2-1,CASSWTGGYNEQFF
TRBV20-1,TRBJ2-1,CSARDSRTCNEQFF
TRBV28,TRBJ2-1,CASSWRGGLKVTNEQFF
TRBV12-3/TRBV12-4,TRBJ2-1,CASSSGGDYNEQFF
TRBV28,TRBJ2-7,CASSLLGGSAYEQYF
TRBV27,TRBJ1-5,CASSPPGFGNQPQHF
TRBV14,TRBJ2-7,CASSQVYSTSGEQYF
TRBV2,TRBJ1-5,CASRSGGNQPQHF
TRBV28,TRBJ2-2,CASSPSGGYTGELFF
TRBV7-9,TRBJ1-1,CASRYNTEAFF
TRBV7-3,TRBJ2-7,CASSAGGVSEQYF
TRBV20-1,TRBJ1-2,CSARDQGIETNYGYTF
TRBV6-5,TRBJ2-1,CASSSRDNAGSYNEQFF
TRBV5-1,TRBJ2-1,CASTKQGNNEQFF
TRBV15,TRBJ1-5,CATSIDRGGNQPQHF
TRBV29-1,TRBJ2-1,CSVGLAGPNEQFF
TRBV29-1,TRBJ2-2,CSVAVQTANTGELFF
TRBV5-1,TRBJ2-7,CASSSGFGLAEYEQYF
TRBV7-2,TRBJ2-7,CASSLAAPEQYF
TRBV10-3,TRBJ1-1,CAISEPEPGWGVNTEAFF
TRBV4-1,TRBJ2-1,CASSPQTSGPNEQFF
TRBV10-1,TRBJ1-1,CASSEGADRSEAFF
TRBV7-8,TRBJ1-1,CASSRDRVDTEAFF
TRBV7-8,TRBJ2-1,CASTRLGTRGVPAYNEQFF
TRBV25-1,TRBJ2-6,CASSEAPKGSSGANVLTF
TRBV29-1,TRBJ1-1,CSVVQGGTEAFF
TRBV28,TRBJ2-1,CASSLRSEQFF
TRBV25-1,TRBJ1-4,CASSVPGGLNEKLFF
TRBV7-9,TRBJ2-7,CASSLGTNSYEQYF
TRBV14,TRBJ1-1,CASSFDHPGMNTEAFF
TRBV5-6,TRBJ2-5,CASSFFPQGSVETQYF
TRBV15,TRBJ1-6,CATRNERDNSPLHF
TRBV7-7,TRBJ2-1,CASSDQLSSYNEQFF
TRBV29-1,TRBJ2-7,CSVGQSYEQYF